Below are 17 T cell receptor beta chains sequenced from a single sample in a study of blood T cell repertoires in COVID-19. Repertoires were generated with immunoSEQ multiplex PCR, while TCRdb's copy carries only in-frame clones and drops some. Of a few hundred thousand clones listed, roughly 85% were seen once; the top ten hold around 6.9%. Sequencing input: peripheral blood. These receptor sequences come from a human donor in a cohort sampled during active COVID-19.

The V gene is TRBV6-2 or TRBV6-3, the J gene TRBJ2-3; D remains ambiguous. CDR1 and CDR2 from the germline V gene are MNHEY and SVGEGT. V was pared by 5 bases and J by 6 bases, with 12 bases between. The CDR3 spans 13 residues. In nucleotides, the CDR3 is TGTGCCAGCAGTCGCACCCTTCGGGATACGCAGTATTTT. It is translated as CASSRTLRDTQYF.

The chain has TRBV4-1 and TRBJ2-2, with TRBD1 matching 7 bases. The CDR3 is 17 amino acids. V shed 0 bases, J shed 5 bases, and the junction held 9 bases outside the gene matches. Germline loops: CDR1 MGHRA, CDR2 YSYEKL. This chain's CDR3 is CASSQDLNRGWTGELFF. The CDR3 nucleotides read TGCGCCAGCAGCCAAGATCTTAACAGGGGATGGACCGGGGAGCTGTTTTTT.

This sequence joins TRBV30 and TRBJ1-4; 9 nucleotides match TRBD1. V gave up 0 bases and J gave up 6 bases; unmatched junction bases: 2. The CDR3 is made up of 14 amino acids. The V gene's germline CDR1 is GTSNPN and CDR2 SVGIG (reference sequence). The CDR3 sequence is CAWSVGTGYEKLFF. The CDR3 coding sequence is TGTGCCTGGAGTGTAGGGACAGGGTATGAAAAACTGTTTTTT.

This clone was seen a handful of times. This chain joins TRBV27 and TRBJ1-6; D gene uncertain. Trimming took 7 bases from V and 8 from J, leaving 15 bases between them. The CDR3 contains 14 residues. Germline V lookup: CDR1 MNHEY, CDR2 SMNVEV (reference sequence). Here the CDR3 DNA reads TGTGCCAGCAAAGCGGGGATTAGTTATTCACCCCTCCACTTT. This gives the protein CASKAGISYSPLHF.

J is TRBJ1-1 and V is TRBV10-2; D possibly corresponds to TRBD1 (6 bases). CDR1 is WSHSY and CDR2 is SAAADI in the germline V gene. This CDR3 has 11 amino acids. Trimming shortened V by 8 bases and J by 5 bases, and 9 bases separated the two germline ends. The CDR3 DNA follows: TGCGCCAGCGAGGGGGGGACTGAAGCTTTCTTT. Translating it yields CASEGGTEAFF.

This clone has only a few counts. CDR3 amino acids: CASSPRQDHNSPLHF. Here the CDR3 DNA reads TGTGCCAGCAGCCCCCGACAGGATCATAATTCACCCCTCCACTTT. The chain joins TRBV9 to TRBJ1-6, with D maybe TRBD1 (6 bases). Looked up from germline, CDR1 is SGDLS and CDR2 is YYNGEE. CDR3 length: 15 amino acids. Trimming cost V 4 bases and J 5 bases, with 13 bases left between them.

This chain links TRBV5-6 with TRBJ1-2, with 9 bases aligning to TRBD1. This CDR3 spans 14 amino acids. The V gene's germline CDR1 is SGHDT and CDR2 YYEEEE. V was clipped by 6 bases and J by 5 bases; unmatched bases: 8. The CDR3 reads CASIQDRGRYGYTF. The CDR3 DNA sequence: TGTGCCAGCATACAGGACAGGGGTAGATATGGCTACACCTTC.

V usage is TRBV5-1 and J usage is TRBJ1-3; 10 nucleotides agree with TRBD1. CDR1 and CDR2 from the germline V gene are SGHRS and YFSETQ. The CDR3 is 14 residues long. V shed 5 bases, J shed 6 bases, and the junction held 5 bases outside the gene matches. CDR3 loop: CASRRTGGENTIYF. In nucleotides, the CDR3 is TGCGCCAGCAGGAGGACAGGGGGGGAAAACACCATATATTTT.

The chain is built from TRBV6-5 and TRBJ2-7; TRBD2 might be the D (5 bases). The CDR3 contains 13 residues. From germline, CDR1 is MNHEY and CDR2 SVGAGI. Trimming stripped 7 bases from V and 7 bases from J, with 17 bases between. Here the CDR3 DNA reads TGTGCCAGCAAGGAGGCTAGCTCCCTGGAGCAGTACTTC. As protein: CASKEASSLEQYF.

V usage is TRBV2 and J usage is TRBJ1-4; 8 bases map to TRBD1. The V segment lost 5 bases and the J segment 6 bases; nucleotides outside the gene matches: 17. Germline lookup yields CDR1 SNHLY and CDR2 FYNNEI. The CDR3 is 18 residues long. As DNA, the CDR3 is TGTGCCAGCAGTCCGACAGGGGCATTAGATAGGACGGATGAAAAACTGTTTTTT. This sequence encodes CASSPTGALDRTDEKLFF.

The V and J genes are TRBV30 and TRBJ1-3, with D possibly being TRBD1 (5 bases). The CDR3 runs to 13 residues. CDR1 GTSNPN and CDR2 SVGIG come from the germline V gene (reference sequence). Trimming stripped 0 bases from V and 8 bases from J, with 11 bases between. The CDR3 nucleotides are TGTGCCTGGAGTGTGCGGGGGGGGTACACCATATATTTT. Translated, it gives CAWSVRGGYTIYF. The complete variable domain, with remaining parts taken from reference TRBV30 and TRBJ1-3, reads SQTIHQWPATLVQPVGSPLSLECTVEGTSNPNLYWYRQAAGRGLQLLFYSVGIGQISSEVPQNLSASRPQDRQFILSSKKLLLSDSGFYLCAWSVRGGYTIYFGEGSWLTVV.

The rearrangement joins TRBV5-1 to TRBJ1-1; D uncertain. This CDR3 comprises 12 residues. Germline V gives CDR1 SGHRS, CDR2 YFSETQ. Trimming pared 8 bases from V and 3 bases from J, leaving 11 bases between. CDR3 bases: TGCGCCAGTCAGAGAGGTGACACTGAAGCTTTCTTT. Amino acids: CASQRGDTEAFF.

This clone has more than one count but fewer than ten. The gene calls are TRBV5-1 and TRBJ2-1, with D possibly TRBD2 on 7 matching bases. V was clipped by 4 bases and J by 4 bases, with 18 bases between them. Germline-derived CDR1 and CDR2 are SGHRS and YFSETQ. This CDR3 has 16 amino acids. The CDR3 DNA reads as TGCGCCAGCAGCCTCCGCACCGGGGGGCGATACAATGAGCAGTTCTTC. Its translation is CASSLRTGGRYNEQFF.

This chain links TRBV10-3 with TRBJ2-7; D may be TRBD1 (5 bases). Trimming removed 2 bases at V and 6 bases at J, with 11 bases between. This CDR3 contains 13 residues. Germline assignment: CDR1 ENHRY and CDR2 SYGVKD. CDR3 in amino acids: CAISEGATGEQYF. CDR3 DNA sequence: TGTGCCATCAGTGAGGGGGCGACGGGCGAGCAGTACTTC.

In DNA form, the CDR3 reads TGTGCCAGTAGCCCCAGGTTTGGAGAAGCTTTCTTT. Translating it yields CASSPRFGEAFF. This sequence joins TRBV19 and TRBJ1-1; D is unresolved. Germline CDR1 is LNHDA and CDR2 is SQIVND (reference sequence). V lost 6 bases to trimming and J lost 8 bases, with 13 bases between them. The length of the CDR3 is 12 residues.

The CDR3 region has the DNA TGCGCCAGCAGCTTGACAGGGAGCTCCTACGAGCAGTACTTC. Its translation is CASSLTGSSYEQYF. The gene calls are TRBV5-1 and TRBJ2-7; D might be TRBD1 (6 bases). The germline CDR1 and CDR2 sequences are SGHRS and YFSETQ. The germline V and J ends were trimmed by 1 base and 0 bases, with 8 bases remaining between them. This CDR3 comprises 14 residues.

The V gene is TRBV6-4, the J gene TRBJ2-3; TRBD1 aligns across 11 bases. Germline V CDR1 and CDR2: MRHNA, SNTAGT. J was trimmed by 4 bases and V by 3 bases; bases with no gene match: 0. The CDR3 consists of 14 residues. CDR3 sequence reads: CASSEGQGADTQYF. CDR3 in DNA: TGTGCCAGCAGTGAGGGACAGGGGGCAGATACGCAGTATTTT.